This note documents a single T cell receptor beta chain sequence. In this sample, this clonotype turned up many times. Which antigen it targets is not known. Base qualities are not recorded, but no much larger clone differs from it by a single base. Spanning cysteine to phenylalanine, the CDR3 consists of 15 amino acids. The CDR3 DNA has 45 bases and is translated from base 1. The germline V gene gives CDR1 as SGHTA and CDR2 as FQGTGA. V loses 1 base, J loses 6 bases, and the germline ends lie 15 bases apart. cDNA was synthesized by template-switch 5'RACE using a primer carrying a 10-nucleotide random unique molecular identifier by which each TCR transcript was tagged. Each sequencing run produced over 180 million TCR-beta sequences covering 15-18 subjects. Total RNA was extracted with the RNeasy kit. The KAPA Real-time Library Amplification kit was used to amplify TCR-beta VDJ regions with primers for the TCR constant region and the 5'RACE anchor. A first PCR added sample indexes and Illumina adaptors, and a second PCR then raised library yield. After Ampure bead purification, the roughly 650 bp TCR product was size-selected on a 2% E-gel SizeSelection system. Library quality was checked on a Bioanalyzer, concentration was measured with Qubit, and libraries were quantified with the Kapa Library Quantification kit before pooling. Paired-end 2 x 150 bp sequencing of the libraries was performed on an Illumina HiSeq 2500. To increase sequence diversity, roughly 24-31% phiX was spiked into each library pool. Processing in the source paper ran as follows. The quality-filtered reads were processed with the UMI-based MiGEC pipeline, whose error correction step removed more than 90% of the raw TCR sequences. VDJ genes were aligned to IMGT germline references, and clonotypes were defined by unique CDR3 amino acid sequence plus V-J genes. Clonal expansion, Shannon diversity and CDR3 relatedness were evaluated with VDJtools (CalcPairwiseDistances, ClusterSamples), while phylogenetic trees were built in CLCbio workbench. Expanded clones were defined as having at least 8 unique UMIs, based on coefficient-of-variation modelling across technical triplicates. The public reads were reprocessed in TCRdb via fastp at Q25 and MiXCR, keeping in-frame beta chains. Merged by CDR3 protein, the rows form single entries marked with the most common genes and DNA. The authors' filters were not applied to this entry. Across this sample there are roughly 74,000 distinct CDR3 sequences, with less than 5.5% seen only once. Clones ranked in the top ten supply about 8% of the sample.

This record comes from a study of neurological immune-mediated disorders (dated by TCRdb to about 2019). For context, the study as a whole: Among the approximately 34 multiple sclerosis patients, relapsing-remitting MS accounted for around 30 and secondary progressive MS accounted for 3. The study compared peripheral blood TCR-beta repertoires of HTLV-I-associated myelopathy (HAM/TSP) patients, multiple sclerosis patients and healthy controls using UMI-based sequencing. Longitudinal samples, technical triplicates and paired sorted CD4+ and CD8+ T-cell subsets, alongside PBMC samples, were included among the approximately 98 TCR-beta libraries. The cohort was made up of approximately 65 subjects, consisting of roughly 15 HAM/TSP patients, roughly 35 multiple sclerosis patients and around 20 healthy controls.

Unsorted PBMC libraries were generated from 2 million PBMCs stored in RNAlater at -80 °C until RNA extraction. The multiple sclerosis patients were enrolled in a US clinical protocol that used magnetic resonance imaging to evaluate disease progression. PBMCs were separated from peripheral blood using Ficoll-Hypaque density gradient centrifugation and then cryopreserved in liquid nitrogen. What the research found in general, with its limitations: TCR clonal expansion was greatest in HAM/TSP patients and smallest in MS patients, who ranked below even healthy controls. No clinical or MRI features were associated with the MS cluster, and the authors said that larger cohorts are needed. In phylogenetic analysis, the repertoires of 18 of 34 MS patients grouped into a cluster of related CDR3 sequences, which suggests a possible signature at the repertoire level. No identical CDR3 amino acid sequences were found to be shared among expanded clones across subjects, suggesting that TCR-beta repertoires were private in all groups.

The chain couples TRBV7-3 to TRBJ1-1; a tentative D call is TRBD1 (5 bases match). The specimen was PBMCs. The TCR was taken from a man in his late teens or twenties with multiple sclerosis. Read as DNA, the sequence is TGTGCCAGCAGCTTAAGCCCGGACAAATCTCCTGAAGCTTTCTTT. Its amino acids are CASSLSPDKSPEAFF.